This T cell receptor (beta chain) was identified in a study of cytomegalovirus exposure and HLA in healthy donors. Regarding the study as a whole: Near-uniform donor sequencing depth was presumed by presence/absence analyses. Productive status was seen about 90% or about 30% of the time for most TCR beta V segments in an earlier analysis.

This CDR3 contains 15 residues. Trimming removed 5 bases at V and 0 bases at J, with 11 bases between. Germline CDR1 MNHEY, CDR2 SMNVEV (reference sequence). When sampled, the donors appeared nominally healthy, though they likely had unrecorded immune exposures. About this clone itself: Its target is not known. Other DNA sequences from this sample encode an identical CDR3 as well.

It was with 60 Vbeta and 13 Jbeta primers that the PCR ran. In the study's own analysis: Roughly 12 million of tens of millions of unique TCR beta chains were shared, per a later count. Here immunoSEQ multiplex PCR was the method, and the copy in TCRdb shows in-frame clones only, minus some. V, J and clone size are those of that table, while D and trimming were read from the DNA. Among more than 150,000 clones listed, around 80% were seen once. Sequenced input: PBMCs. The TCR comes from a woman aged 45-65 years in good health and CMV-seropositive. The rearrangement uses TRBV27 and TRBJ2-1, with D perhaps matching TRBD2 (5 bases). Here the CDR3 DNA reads TGTGCCAGCAGTCCCCAGCGGAGCTCCTACAATGAGCAGTTCTTC. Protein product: CASSPQRSSYNEQFF.